Sequencing of this TCR beta chain was carried out in a study of T cell repertoires in cytomegalovirus infection. As for the study in general: Shared public TCR beta signatures pointed to both CMV infection and a matching HLA type. Whole-study findings and limits: Summed frequency of public TCR beta families distinguished CMV carriers with the relevant HLA. The response measured ex vivo was dominated by TCR beta clonotypes (HLA-C-restricted and CMV-specific).

A single record per CDR3 protein comes from TCRdb applying MiXCR to the reads. The data hold 150,000 to 200,000 distinct CDR3 sequences, with approximately 15% observed a single time. Regarding this clonotype: Its specificity is not known. One end of the junction varies from germline; a read error may be responsible.

This CDR3 spans 14 amino acids. CDR1 is SGHDN, CDR2 FVKESK, per germline. V usage is TRBV14 and J usage is TRBJ2-5; D unclear. The sequenced sample consisted of PBMCs. The TCR was taken from a human donor in good health (CMV status not recorded). Some clones in this sample may be carry-over from other donors' samples. This CDR3 is CASSQEWFRETQYF. Here the CDR3 DNA reads TGTGCTAGCAGCCAAGAATGGTTTCGAGAGACCCAGTACTTC.